This is a list of T cell receptor beta chains from one sample in a study of OX40 agonist ivuxolimab in advanced cancers. Sequenced by immunoSEQ multiplex PCR; TCRdb stores in-frame clones only, minus some. The sample records 65,000 to 95,000 clones, roughly 84% being singletons. The sample here was CD4+ or CD8+ T cells sorted from blood, taken in a trial of the OX40 agonist ivuxolimab. Every receptor here comes from an adult with an advanced solid tumor such as melanoma, head and neck, liver or kidney cancer. The CDR3 runs from the conserved cysteine through the conserved F or W. Each record gives: CDR3 length, J gene, D gene, clone size, V gene, CDR3 protein, CDR3 DNA. The D gene is left open where the match is weak. Rows may omit the clone size; those that give it use once, few, many or a size class.

>12|TRBJ1-6|NA|NA|TRBV29-1
CSVEDRGGPLHF
TGCAGCGTTGAAGATCGGGGGGGACCCCTCCACTTT
>14|TRBJ2-5|TRBD2|NA|TRBV10-3
CAIGGGGHSETQYF
TGTGCCATCGGGGGGGGAGGACATTCGGAGACCCAGTACTTC
>11|TRBJ1-2|NA|NA|TRBV4-1
CASSSDSGYTF
TGCGCCAGCAGCTCGGACAGTGGCTACACCTTC
>16|TRBJ2-4|TRBD2|NA|TRBV7-9
CASSHTSAYTKNIQYF
TGTGCCAGCAGCCACACTAGCGCATACACTAAAAACATTCAGTACTTC
>13|TRBJ1-2|NA|NA|TRBV30
CAWGDGIVSGYTF
TGTGCCTGGGGGGACGGTATCGTCTCTGGCTACACCTTC
>15|TRBJ1-4|TRBD1|NA|TRBV5-8
CASSLGDRENEKLFF
TGTGCCAGCAGCTTGGGGGACAGGGAAAACGAAAAACTGTTTTTT
>16|TRBJ2-2|NA|NA|TRBV18
CASSPRQATNTGELFF
TGTGCCAGCTCACCACGACAGGCGACGAACACCGGGGAGCTGTTTTTT
>14|TRBJ1-1|TRBD1|once|TRBV9
CASSVTGMNTEAFF
TGTGCCAGCAGCGTGACAGGGATGAACACTGAAGCTTTCTTT
>14|TRBJ2-1|NA|NA|TRBV4-1
CASSRGPQNGEQFF
TGCGCCAGCAGCCGGGGGCCCCAAAATGGTGAGCAGTTCTTC
>15|TRBJ1-5|NA|few|TRBV5-5
CASSASRQGNQPQHF
TGTGCCAGCAGCGCCTCTCGACAGGGCAATCAGCCCCAGCATTTT
>14|TRBJ1-1|NA|NA|TRBV27
CASSPLGPNTEAFF
TGTGCCAGCAGTCCCCTGGGGCCGAACACTGAAGCTTTCTTT
>14|TRBJ1-5|NA|many|TRBV27
CASSLGRSTQPQHF
TGTGCCAGCAGTTTAGGCAGGTCGACCCAGCCCCAGCATTTT
>14|TRBJ1-1|NA|NA|TRBV4-3
CASSRDNRITEAFF
TGCGCCAGCAGCCGGGATAATCGGATCACTGAAGCTTTCTTT
>15|TRBJ2-7|TRBD1|NA|TRBV28
CASSSGGQGIHEQYF
TGTGCCAGCAGTTCCGGCGGACAGGGAATCCACGAGCAGTACTTC
>12|TRBJ1-2|NA|few|TRBV28
CASSTLQNGYTF
TGTGCCAGCAGTACTCTACAGAATGGCTACACCTTC
>15|TRBJ2-7|TRBD2|NA|TRBV7-2
CASSNQGLAGDEQYF
TGTGCCAGCAGCAATCAAGGACTAGCGGGGGACGAGCAGTACTTC
>11|TRBJ2-5|NA|NA|TRBV6-5
CASSYSETQYF
TGTGCCAGCAGTTACTCCGAGACCCAGTACTTC
>15|TRBJ1-1|NA|NA|TRBV10-2
CASCFTGSLNTEAFF
TGCGCCAGCTGCTTTACAGGGAGTCTGAACACTGAAGCTTTCTTT
>15|TRBJ1-2|TRBD1|NA|TRBV27
CASSSRGGRGYGYTF
TGTGCCAGCAGTTCTCGTGGTGGCAGGGGGTATGGCTACACCTTC
>16|TRBJ2-1|NA|NA|TRBV5-8
CASSQGQPSSYNEQFF
TGTGCCAGCAGCCAAGGACAGCCAAGCTCCTACAATGAGCAGTTCTTC
>14|TRBJ1-1|NA|NA|TRBV28
CASSGAGRNTEAFF
TGTGCCAGCAGTGGTGCGGGACGGAACACTGAAGCTTTCTTT
>13|TRBJ1-6|NA|few|TRBV4-3
CASSQGTGSPLHF
TGCGCCAGCAGCCAAGGGACGGGTTCACCCCTCCACTTT
>15|TRBJ2-3|TRBD1|NA|TRBV19
CASKDDRGTPDTQYF
TGTGCCAGTAAGGATGACAGGGGGACGCCAGATACGCAGTATTTT
>13|TRBJ1-1|TRBD1|NA|TRBV5-4
CASRSDRVGGAFF
TGTGCCAGCAGATCCGACAGGGTTGGCGGAGCTTTCTTT
>15|TRBJ2-3|NA|NA|TRBV19
CASSKIDTGTDTQYF
TGTGCCAGTAGCAAAATAGACACTGGCACAGATACGCAGTATTTT
>14|TRBJ1-2|NA|NA|TRBV6-6
CASSPRGGFYGYTF
TGTGCCAGCAGCCCCCGCGGGGGGTTCTATGGCTACACCTTC
>14|TRBJ2-5|NA|NA|TRBV5-8
CASSLVRPAGTQYF
TGTGCCAGCAGCTTGGTTCGACCTGCGGGGACCCAGTACTTC
>17|TRBJ1-2|TRBD1|few|TRBV5-5
CASSTPGQGGTSYGYTF
TGTGCCAGCAGCACACCGGGACAGGGGGGGACCAGCTATGGCTACACCTTC